This record looks at one T cell receptor (beta chain) sequence and its context. This table comes from immunoSEQ multiplex PCR, and its TCRdb copy is limited to in-frame clones, with some not included. In the table there are some 2 million clones, 95% of which are singletons. The data stem from a study of shared clonotypes between healthy human individuals. CDR3 length: 13 residues. The germline gives CDR1 GTSNPN, CDR2 SVGIG (reference sequence). Trimming took off 3 bases at V and 3 bases at J, with 11 bases between the two ends. The TCR was taken from a man aged 18 to 30 in good health. The J gene is TRBJ1-1, the V gene TRBV30; no definite D call. The sample was naive CD4+ T cells sorted from blood. Regarding subset: CD45RA+ positively selected. CDR3 amino acids: CAWSPHRDTEAFF. CDR3 coding DNA: TGTGCCTGGAGCCCCCATAGGGACACTGAAGCTTTCTTT.